These 22 T cell receptor beta chains came from one sample sequenced in a study of blood T cell repertoires in COVID-19. Assay used: immunoSEQ multiplex PCR; TCRdb lists only in-frame clones, some missing. This sample carries about 430,000 clones, 70% to 90% of them seen once, and the ten largest clones take roughly 1.4%. The sequencing sample was made of PBMCs or T cells enriched from blood (not recorded which). These receptors were obtained from a young woman who had been exposed to COVID-19.

V is TRBV7-2 and J is TRBJ1-2, with TRBD1 identical over 7 bases. The germline CDR1 and CDR2 sequences are SGHTA and FQGNSA. CDR3 length equals 15 residues. The V segment lost 3 bases and the J segment 7 bases; nucleotides outside the gene matches: 11. The DNA for the CDR3 is TGTGCCAGCAGCTTCGCCGGGACAGCGAATACTGGCTACACCTTC. It translates to CASSFAGTANTGYTF.

The V call is TRBV2, the J call TRBJ2-1; 7 bases align to TRBD2. Germline assignment: CDR1 SNHLY and CDR2 FYNNEI. V dropped 6 bases and J dropped 4; count of bases not matched to a gene: 9. The CDR3 spans 15 residues. CDR3 bases: TGTGCCAGCAGCCCCCCCAGCGGGGTTTACAATGAGCAGTTCTTC. Its protein product is CASSPPSGVYNEQFF.

This chain joins TRBV5-6 and TRBJ2-3; a weak D match, TRBD2 (6 bases). The V gene lost 4 bases and the J gene lost 1 base, with 10 bases spanning the gap. This CDR3 has 14 amino acids. Germline V gene lookup returns CDR1 SGHDT and CDR2 YYEEEE. The CDR3 loop reads CASSPASGTDTQYF. The DNA for the CDR3 is TGTGCCAGCAGCCCTGCTAGCGGCACAGATACGCAGTATTTT.

The chain employs TRBV4-1 and TRBJ2-7; 7 positions match TRBD1. The germline V gene has CDR1 MGHRA and CDR2 YSYEKL. The CDR3 has 17 amino acids. V trimming: 3 bases; J trimming: 2 bases; junction bases outside the gene matches: 13. CDR3 nucleotide sequence: TGCGCCAGCAGCCAGCAAGGGGCACGGGACAGCACCTACGAGCAGTACTTC. Its translation is CASSQQGARDSTYEQYF.

The count of this clone is one. V is TRBV6-2 or TRBV6-3 and J is TRBJ2-7; 7 bases align to TRBD2. The CDR3 loop spans 15 amino acids. CDR1 MNHEY and CDR2 SVGEGT come from the germline V gene. J lost 2 bases, V lost 2 bases, and 6 bases had no gene match. CDR3 residues: CASSYGEGHPYEQYF. The CDR3 DNA sequence: TGTGCCAGCAGTTACGGGGAGGGCCATCCCTACGAGCAGTACTTC.

Of note for this clone: Other DNA sequences of this sample code for an identical CDR3. The V and J genes are TRBV12-3 or TRBV12-4 and TRBJ1-5; D unresolved. The ends were cut back, 5 bases at V and 4 bases at J, with 6 bases in the middle. The CDR3 has 12 amino acids. In DNA, the CDR3 is TGTGCCAGCAGTCCGGGGAATCAGCCCCAGCATTTT. Its protein is CASSPGNQPQHF.

V gene TRBV11-2 combines with J gene TRBJ2-7; tentatively, D is TRBD2 (6 bases). The CDR3 totals 12 residues. Germline V gives CDR1 SGHAT, CDR2 FQNNGV. Trimming removed 5 bases at V and 6 bases at J, with 11 bases between. CDR3 in amino acids: CASSQGTPEQYF. As DNA, the CDR3 is TGTGCCAGCAGCCAAGGGACTCCCGAGCAGTACTTC.

The chain carries TRBV13 and TRBJ1-1; D is perhaps TRBD1 (6 bases). The germline V and J ends were trimmed by 1 base and 0 bases, with 9 bases remaining between them. The CDR3 covers 15 residues. From germline, CDR1 is PRHDT and CDR2 FYEKMQ (reference sequence). CDR3: CASSLEGGMNTEAFF. As DNA, the CDR3 is TGTGCCAGCAGCTTAGAGGGGGGGATGAACACTGAAGCTTTCTTT.

The V call is TRBV7-6, the J call TRBJ2-1; TRBD2 might be the D (6 bases). Looked up from germline, CDR1 is SGHVS and CDR2 is FNYEAQ. This CDR3 has 15 residues. Trimming took 4 bases from V and 4 from J, leaving 14 bases between them. The CDR3 nucleotides read TGTGCCAGCAGCTCCCGGGACGGACTATACAATGAGCAGTTCTTC. Amino acid sequence: CASSSRDGLYNEQFF.

The chain has TRBV2 and TRBJ2-7; TRBD2 matches 8 bases. CDR3 size: 14 residues. The germline CDR1 and CDR2 sequences are SNHLY and FYNNEI. The V and J ends lost 5 bases and 3 bases, in that order; junction bases with no gene match: 6. The CDR3 region is CASSSGLARYEQYF. The CDR3 DNA sequence: TGTGCCAGCAGTTCCGGACTAGCTCGCTACGAGCAGTACTTC.

This chain links TRBV27 with TRBJ2-1; 14 nucleotides agree with TRBD2. Germline V lookup: CDR1 MNHEY, CDR2 SMNVEV (reference sequence). After removal of 3 bases from V and 9 bases from J, the junction contained 4 bases not matched to a gene. There are 15 residues in the CDR3. The CDR3 reads CASSLTSGRAVEQFF. CDR3 DNA sequence: TGTGCCAGCAGTTTGACTAGCGGGAGGGCCGTTGAGCAGTTCTTC.

This clone was recorded a few times. This chain joins TRBV19 and TRBJ1-2; 9 bases fit TRBD1. The ends lost 4 bases at V and 0 bases at J; junction bases unmatched: 9. The CDR3 length is 17 residues. Looked up from germline, CDR1 is LNHDA and CDR2 is SQIVND (reference sequence). The CDR3 region has the DNA TGTGCCAGTAGTACGCCCGGGACAGGGCGTACTAACTATGGCTACACCTTC. Residues: CASSTPGTGRTNYGYTF.

The chain uses TRBV19 and TRBJ1-5; TRBD1 is a possible D gene (5 bases). Per the germline V gene, CDR1 is LNHDA and CDR2 is SQIVND (reference sequence). This CDR3 comprises 17 residues. V was cut by 6 bases and J by 6 bases, with 24 bases left in between. The CDR3 here is CASSLRPDGAGRQPQHF. In nucleotides, the CDR3 is TGTGCCAGTAGCCTTAGACCGGATGGGGCAGGGCGTCAGCCCCAGCATTTT. The full variable domain, its missing parts supplied by reference TRBV19 and TRBJ1-5, is DGGITQSPKYLFRKEGQNVTLSCEQNLNHDAMYWYRQDPGQGLRLIYYSQIVNDFQKGDIAEGYSVSREKKESFPLTVTSAQKNPTAFYLCASSLRPDGAGRQPQHFGDGTRLSIL.

The rearrangement links TRBV6-5 to TRBJ1-6; D is undetermined. The CDR3 length is 16 residues. The V and J ends lost 4 bases and 7 bases respectively, with 17 bases between them. Germline-derived CDR1 and CDR2 are MNHEY and SVGAGI. Here the CDR3 reads CASSLLYETQNSPLHF. The CDR3 coding sequence is TGTGCCAGCAGTTTACTGTACGAGACACAGAATTCACCCCTCCACTTT.

The chain couples TRBV29-1 to TRBJ2-5; possibly TRBD2 for D (5 bases). CDR1 is SQVTM, CDR2 ANQGSEA, per germline. The CDR3 spans 12 residues. Deletions cut 6 bases from V and 10 bases from J, with 18 bases between. The CDR3 loop is CSVGPGPGVQYF. CDR3 nucleotide sequence: TGCAGCGTCGGCCCGGGCCCCGGGGTCCAGTACTTC.

The chain recombines TRBV2 with TRBJ2-7, with 9 positions matching TRBD1. Germline-derived CDR1 and CDR2 are SNHLY and FYNNEI. The CDR3 extends over 14 amino acids. The junction had 7 bases not matched to a gene; V was cut back by 8 bases and J by 2 bases. CDR3 in amino acids: CASGRTGDPYEQYF. The CDR3 DNA follows: TGTGCCAGCGGGAGGACAGGGGACCCCTACGAGCAGTACTTC.

V usage is TRBV4-2 and J usage is TRBJ1-5; D gene unclear. Deletions cut 1 base from V and 9 bases from J, with 13 bases between. Germline-derived CDR1 and CDR2 are LGHNA and YNFKEQ. CDR3 length: 14 residues. The CDR3 sequence is CASSQVGSASPQHF. CDR3 DNA: TGTGCCAGCAGCCAAGTCGGCAGCGCATCGCCCCAGCATTTT.

This chain uses TRBV6-5 with TRBJ1-2; D is undetermined. Germline CDR1 MNHEY, CDR2 SVGAGI. V lost 2 bases to trimming and J lost 2 bases, with 9 bases between them. The CDR3 length is 14 residues. CDR3 sequence: CASSYEGLNYGYTF. The CDR3 DNA sequence: TGTGCCAGCAGTTACGAGGGTTTGAACTATGGCTACACCTTC.

This sequence joins TRBV5-1 and TRBJ2-3; D perhaps matches TRBD1 (7 bases). The germline V gene has CDR1 SGHRS and CDR2 YFSETQ. Trimming cost V 3 bases and J 0 bases, with 11 bases left between them. This CDR3 region has 15 residues. CDR3 in amino acids: CASSWAGGSTDTQYF. The CDR3 nucleotides read TGCGCCAGCAGCTGGGCAGGGGGGAGCACAGATACGCAGTATTTT.

The CDR3 loop is CASSPRGTGGLGTEAFF. The CDR3 DNA reads TGTGCCAGCTCACCACGAGGGACAGGGGGATTAGGCACTGAAGCTTTCTTT. This chain connects TRBV18 to TRBJ1-1, with TRBD1 matching 11 bases. This CDR3 contains 17 residues. The germline V gene encodes CDR1 KGHSH and CDR2 LQKENI. J lost 4 bases, V lost 1 base, and 8 bases had no gene match. Full variable domain (outside the CDR3, taken from reference TRBV18 and TRBJ1-1): NAGVMQNPRHLVRRRGQEARLRCSPMKGHSHVYWYRQLPEEGLKFMVYLQKENIIDESGMPKERFSAEFPKEGPSILRIQQVVRGDSAAYFCASSPRGTGGLGTEAFFGQGTRLTVV.

The CDR3 sequence is CASSQAQVFYGYTF. CDR3 DNA: TGCGCCAGCAGCCAGGCGCAGGTATTCTATGGCTACACCTTC. This chain joins TRBV4-1 and TRBJ1-2; D is undetermined. The ends were cut back, 3 bases at V and 4 bases at J, with 12 bases in the middle. The germline V gene has CDR1 MGHRA and CDR2 YSYEKL. The CDR3 sequence is 14 residues long.

V is TRBV3-1 (or the pseudogene TRBV3-2) and J is TRBJ2-1, with TRBD2 as a possible D gene (5 bases). Germline V gene data show CDR1 as LGHDT and CDR2 as YNNKEL (reference sequence). There are 13 residues in the CDR3. Between the trimmed V and J ends, which lost 8 bases and 4 bases, there was a span of 12 bases. CDR3 DNA: TGTGCCAGCGAGGAGCGGAATTACAATGAGCAGTTCTTC. It encodes CASEERNYNEQFF.